This T cell receptor beta chain derives from a study of T cells in women clearing cervical HPV infection. Study-wide points: Richness plus V gene abundances separated cases from controls with AUC about 0.83.

V was clipped by 5 bases and J by 0 bases; unmatched bases: 6. The CDR3 runs 16 residues. From germline, CDR1 is SGHNT and CDR2 YYREEE (reference sequence). Genomic DNA, averaging approximately 1,200 ng per sample, yielded TCR beta CDR3 via immunoSEQ. The repertoire was sequenced with immunoSEQ multiplex PCR; TCRdb's copy has only in-frame clones and lacks some. The table lists about 23,000 clones, with over 7.5% in the top ten. With regard to this clone: Its antigen remains unidentified. The CDR3 goes on 3 residues after the read ends, and that part is filled in from the germline J gene.

V gene TRBV5-4 combines with J gene TRBJ2-1; 9 bases map to TRBD2. This TCR derives from a woman aged 18-70 years with a cervical HPV16 infection that either progressed to CIN3+ or cleared (not recorded which). Source material: blood buffy coat. The CDR3 DNA, read in part, is TGTGCCAGCAGGATAGGAGCGGGAGGCTCCTACAATGAG. Translated: CASRIGAGGSYNE. The full CDR3 is CASRIGAGGSYNEQFF.